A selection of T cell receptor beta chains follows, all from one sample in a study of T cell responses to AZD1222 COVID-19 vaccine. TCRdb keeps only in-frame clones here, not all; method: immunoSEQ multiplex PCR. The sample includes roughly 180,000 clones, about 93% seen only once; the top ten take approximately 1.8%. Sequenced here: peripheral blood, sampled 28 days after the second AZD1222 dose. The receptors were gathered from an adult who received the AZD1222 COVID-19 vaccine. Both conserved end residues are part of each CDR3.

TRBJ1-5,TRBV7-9,CASSQGTGALGNQPQHF
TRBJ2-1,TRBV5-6,CASSLVDSYNEQFF
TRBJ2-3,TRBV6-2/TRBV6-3,CASSYSYGDTQYF
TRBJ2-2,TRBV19,CASSPFSGSGGELFF
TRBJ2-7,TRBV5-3,CARSLVLAGSYEQYF
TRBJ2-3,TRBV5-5,CASSRRGSTDTQYF
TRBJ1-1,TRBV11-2,CASSSTALQGAAWTEAFF
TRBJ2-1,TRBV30,CAWSPGARDREQFF
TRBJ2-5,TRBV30,CAWSPEGSTETQYF
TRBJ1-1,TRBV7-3,CASSFAGLGITEAFF
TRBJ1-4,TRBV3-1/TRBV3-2,CASSQGRGQGNEKLFF
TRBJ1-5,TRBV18,CASSPLSAGQPQHF
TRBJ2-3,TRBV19,CASSPRLDSGRSTDTQYF
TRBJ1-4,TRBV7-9,CASSERDRAEKLFF
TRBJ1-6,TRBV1,CTSRSGRQGNSPLHF
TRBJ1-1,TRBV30,CAWGADTEAFF
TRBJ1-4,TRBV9,CASSPAGYNEKLFF
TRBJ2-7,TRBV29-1,CSVEGTPGTGLGEQYF
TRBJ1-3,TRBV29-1,CSVTLTASSGNTIYF
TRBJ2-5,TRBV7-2,CASSTSYQETQYF
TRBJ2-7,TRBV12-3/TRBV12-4,CASKIYEQYF
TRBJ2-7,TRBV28,CASSPRTSGSFF
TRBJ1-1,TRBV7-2,CASSRRGGNTEAFF
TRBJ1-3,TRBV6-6,CASSYGTGVTGNTIYF
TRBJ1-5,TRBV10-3,CAISGGTVYSNQPQHF
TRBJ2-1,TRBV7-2,CASSQTGTFVTEQFF
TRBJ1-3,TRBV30,CAWGRGTSGNTIYF
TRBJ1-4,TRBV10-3,CAIRGQGADEKLFF
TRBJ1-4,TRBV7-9,CASSPTSGKLFF
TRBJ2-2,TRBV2,CATQRGLAAGELFF
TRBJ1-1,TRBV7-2,CASRIRGDGTEAFF
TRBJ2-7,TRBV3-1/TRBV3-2,CASSASSGSYEQYF
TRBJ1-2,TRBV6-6,CASYELYGYTF
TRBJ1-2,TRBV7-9,CASSRDRVDRHGYTF
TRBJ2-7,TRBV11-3,CASGRPGTGIHEQYF
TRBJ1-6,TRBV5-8,CASSLASRGHSYNSPLHF
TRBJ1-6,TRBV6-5,CASRVDRGHFPLHF